A selection of T cell receptor beta chains follows, all from one sample in a study of blood T cell repertoires in COVID-19. The repertoire was sequenced with immunoSEQ multiplex PCR; TCRdb's copy has only in-frame clones and lacks some. The data show 180,000 or so clones, with about 88% seen just once and 7% to 8% held by the top ten. The sample taken for sequencing was peripheral blood. Source of these receptors: a woman aged 80 or over in a cohort sampled during active or convalescent COVID-19. Each CDR3 is given with its conserved first and last residue. Fields, in order: CDR3 protein, V gene, clone size, J gene. Clone size, where shown, is once, few, many, or a class for clones that have expanded.

CASSLDGNQPQHF | TRBV5-1 | . | TRBJ1-5
CASSPGPGTEAFF | TRBV19 | . | TRBJ1-1
CASSYPDSNYGYTF | TRBV6-5 | . | TRBJ1-2
CASSIGTARTFNYGYTF | TRBV19 | . | TRBJ1-2
CAISESGQGAYGYTF | TRBV10-3 | . | TRBJ1-2
CAISELIRADSGNTIYF | TRBV10-3 | few | TRBJ1-3
CASSPPQWTVDYGYTF | TRBV25-1 | . | TRBJ1-2
CASSLRGGEAEAFF | TRBV11-3 | . | TRBJ1-1
CASREVGNTGELFF | TRBV5-1 | . | TRBJ2-2
CASSLVLAGDVYNEQFF | TRBV5-1 | once | TRBJ2-1
CASTLQNGPGASGANVLTF | TRBV2 | once | TRBJ2-6
CASAREAGDNQPQHF | TRBV6-5 | . | TRBJ1-5
CASSQVPFISGTDTQYF | TRBV4-1 | . | TRBJ2-3
CANSQGRNSPLHF | TRBV3-1/TRBV3-2 | once | TRBJ1-6
CASSPIDRLATEAFF | TRBV28 | . | TRBJ1-1
CASSQGERQPQHF | TRBV6-4 | . | TRBJ1-5
CASSLGRTSGRWETQYF | TRBV5-1 | . | TRBJ2-5
CASRRTSGAGDTQYF | TRBV6-5 | . | TRBJ2-3
CASSRTLGGEAFF | TRBV12-3/TRBV12-4 | . | TRBJ1-1
CASSAISTGELFF | TRBV11-2 | . | TRBJ2-2
CASSPTSGGTYNEQFF | TRBV7-2 | . | TRBJ2-1
CASTPRGLGTDTQYF | TRBV7-9 | . | TRBJ2-3
CAISDNRQGGNSNQPQHF | TRBV10-3 | . | TRBJ1-5
CASSPASGGLLNEQYF | TRBV18 | . | TRBJ2-7
CASSRGLAGGPTTDTQYF | TRBV7-2 | . | TRBJ2-3
CASSSLSYNTIYF | TRBV19 | . | TRBJ1-3
CASSESGTGLGGYTF | TRBV2 | . | TRBJ1-2
CASSSFKGQGSGEQFF | TRBV7-9 | . | TRBJ2-1
CAWSRPGQGRSREGYTF | TRBV30 | . | TRBJ1-2
CASSPRDSLGLALYNEQFF | TRBV7-2 | . | TRBJ2-1
CASRPGQGSYNEQFF | TRBV3-1/TRBV3-2 | once | TRBJ2-1
CAISESLTGKVTEAFF | TRBV10-3 | . | TRBJ1-1
CASSLRSELAGGLGTDTQYF | TRBV11-3 | . | TRBJ2-3
CASSLIFGTGELFF | TRBV5-6 | . | TRBJ2-2
CAISAGASVQHF | TRBV10-3 | . | TRBJ1-5
CASTLGQAPTEAFF | TRBV28 | . | TRBJ1-1
CASSSQGIGATEAFF | TRBV6-6 | . | TRBJ1-1
CASSLGDTHNEQFF | TRBV11-2 | . | TRBJ2-1
CASSQLYNSDRSSYNEQFF | TRBV4-3 | . | TRBJ2-1
CASRKAGTGLVNEQFF | TRBV5-5 | once | TRBJ2-1
CASSIQGVSGANVLTF | TRBV5-1 | . | TRBJ2-6
CASSLSGSGGNTIYF | TRBV27 | . | TRBJ1-3
CASSESGTGYHEQYF | TRBV10-1 | . | TRBJ2-7
CASSLALRGSTGELFF | TRBV7-6 | . | TRBJ2-2
CASRSLAIRDSNNSPLHF | TRBV27 | . | TRBJ1-6
CASSLRPGQSTQYF | TRBV27 | . | TRBJ2-3
CASSLAGANNQPQHF | TRBV7-9 | . | TRBJ1-5
CASSPGQGARNEQFF | TRBV18 | . | TRBJ2-1
CASSPGEGETQYF | TRBV2 | once | TRBJ2-5
CASSPRRELNTEAFF | TRBV9 | . | TRBJ1-1
CASSRGLAGSGTDTQYF | TRBV5-4 | . | TRBJ2-3